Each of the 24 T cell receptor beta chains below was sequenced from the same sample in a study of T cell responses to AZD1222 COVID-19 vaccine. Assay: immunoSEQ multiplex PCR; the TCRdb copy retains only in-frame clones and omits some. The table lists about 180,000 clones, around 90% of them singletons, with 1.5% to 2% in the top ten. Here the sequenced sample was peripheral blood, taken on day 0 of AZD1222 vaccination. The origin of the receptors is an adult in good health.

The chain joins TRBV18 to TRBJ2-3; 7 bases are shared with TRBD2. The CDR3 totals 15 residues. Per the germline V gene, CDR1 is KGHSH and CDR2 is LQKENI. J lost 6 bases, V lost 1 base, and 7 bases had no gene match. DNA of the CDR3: TGTGCCAGCTCACCACGGGTGGGAGGGCTCGATACGCAGTATTTT. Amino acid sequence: CASSPRVGGLDTQYF.

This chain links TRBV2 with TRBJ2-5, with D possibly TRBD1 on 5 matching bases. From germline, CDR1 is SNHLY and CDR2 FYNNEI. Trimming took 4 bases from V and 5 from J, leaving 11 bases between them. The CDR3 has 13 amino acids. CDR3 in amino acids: CASSAGMGETQYF. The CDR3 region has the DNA TGTGCCAGCAGTGCAGGGATGGGGGAGACCCAGTACTTC.

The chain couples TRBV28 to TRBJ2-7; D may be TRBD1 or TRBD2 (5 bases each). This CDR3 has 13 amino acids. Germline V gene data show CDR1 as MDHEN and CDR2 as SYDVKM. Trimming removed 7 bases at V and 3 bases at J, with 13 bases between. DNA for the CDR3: TGTGCCAGCACCAATTTTGGGGGCTACGAGCAGTACTTC. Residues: CASTNFGGYEQYF.

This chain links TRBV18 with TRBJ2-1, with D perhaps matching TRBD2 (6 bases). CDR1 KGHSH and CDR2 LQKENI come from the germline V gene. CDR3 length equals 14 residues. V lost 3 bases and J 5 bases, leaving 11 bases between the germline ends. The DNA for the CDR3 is TGTGCCAGCTCACCGGAGGGCCCGGACAATGAGCAGTTCTTC. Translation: CASSPEGPDNEQFF.

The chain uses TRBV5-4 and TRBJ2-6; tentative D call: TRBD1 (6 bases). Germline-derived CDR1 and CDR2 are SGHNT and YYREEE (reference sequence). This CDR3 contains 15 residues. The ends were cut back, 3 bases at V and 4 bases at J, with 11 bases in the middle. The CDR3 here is CASSSGQPGANVLTF. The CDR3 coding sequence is TGTGCCAGCAGCTCCGGACAGCCAGGGGCCAACGTCCTGACTTTC.

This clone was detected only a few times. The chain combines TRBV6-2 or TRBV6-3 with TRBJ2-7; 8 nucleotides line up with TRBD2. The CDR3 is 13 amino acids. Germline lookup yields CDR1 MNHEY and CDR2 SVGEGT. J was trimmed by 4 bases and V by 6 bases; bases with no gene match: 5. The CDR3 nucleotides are TGTGCCAGCAGCCTACCGGGAGGGTACGAGCAGTACTTC. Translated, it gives CASSLPGGYEQYF.

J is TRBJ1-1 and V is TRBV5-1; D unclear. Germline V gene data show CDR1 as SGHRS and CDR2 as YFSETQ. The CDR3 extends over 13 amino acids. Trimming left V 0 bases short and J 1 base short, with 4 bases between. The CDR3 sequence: CASSLGANTEAFF. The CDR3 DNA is TGCGCCAGCAGCTTGGGAGCGAACACTGAAGCTTTCTTT.

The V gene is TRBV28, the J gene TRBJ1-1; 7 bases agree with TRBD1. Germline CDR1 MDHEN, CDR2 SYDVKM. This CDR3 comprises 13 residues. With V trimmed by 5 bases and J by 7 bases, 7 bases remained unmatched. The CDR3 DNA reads TGTGCCAGCAGTCCGCTACGGGACAGTGAAGCTTTCTTT. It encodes CASSPLRDSEAFF.

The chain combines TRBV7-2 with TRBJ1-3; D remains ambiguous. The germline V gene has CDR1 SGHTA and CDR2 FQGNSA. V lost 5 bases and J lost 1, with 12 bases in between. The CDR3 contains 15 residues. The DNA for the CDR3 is TGTGCCAGCAGCCCTGAGGTGGGGTCTGGAAACACCATATATTTT. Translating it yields CASSPEVGSGNTIYF.

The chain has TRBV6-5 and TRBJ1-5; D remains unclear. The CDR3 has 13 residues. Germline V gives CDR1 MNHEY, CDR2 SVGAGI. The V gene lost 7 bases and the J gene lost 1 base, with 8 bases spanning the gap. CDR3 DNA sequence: TGTGCCAGCAAAGAATTGAGCAATCAGCCCCAGCATTTT. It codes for CASKELSNQPQHF.

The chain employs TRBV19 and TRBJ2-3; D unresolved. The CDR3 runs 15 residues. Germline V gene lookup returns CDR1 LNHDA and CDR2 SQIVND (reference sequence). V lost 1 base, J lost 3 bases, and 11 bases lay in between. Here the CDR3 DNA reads TGTGCCAGTAGTATAGGTGGGGAATTGACAGATACGCAGTATTTT. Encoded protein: CASSIGGELTDTQYF.

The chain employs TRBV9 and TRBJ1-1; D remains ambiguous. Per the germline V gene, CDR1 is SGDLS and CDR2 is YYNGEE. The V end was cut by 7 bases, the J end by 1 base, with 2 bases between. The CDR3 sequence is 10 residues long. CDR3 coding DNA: TGTGCCAGCGCGAACACTGAAGCTTTCTTT. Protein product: CASANTEAFF.

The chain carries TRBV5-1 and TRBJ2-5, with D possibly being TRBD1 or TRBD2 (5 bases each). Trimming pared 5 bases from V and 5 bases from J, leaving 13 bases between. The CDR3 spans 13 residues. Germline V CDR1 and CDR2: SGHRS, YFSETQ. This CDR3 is CASSTGLRETQYF. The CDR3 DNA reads TGCGCCAGCAGTACGGGGCTCAGGGAGACCCAGTACTTC. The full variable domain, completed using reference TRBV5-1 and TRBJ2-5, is KAGVTQTPRYLIKTRGQQVTLSCSPISGHRSVSWYQQTPGQGLQFLFEYFSETQRNKGNFPGRFSGRQFSNSRSEMNVSTLELGDSALYLCASSTGLRETQYFGPGTRLLVL.

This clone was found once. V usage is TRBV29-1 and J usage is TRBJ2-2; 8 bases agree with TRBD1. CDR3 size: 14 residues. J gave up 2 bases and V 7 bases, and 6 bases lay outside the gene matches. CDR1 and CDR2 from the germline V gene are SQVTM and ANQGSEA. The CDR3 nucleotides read TGCAGCGGGGGGACAGGACTTAACACCGGGGAGCTGTTTTTT. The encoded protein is CSGGTGLNTGELFF.

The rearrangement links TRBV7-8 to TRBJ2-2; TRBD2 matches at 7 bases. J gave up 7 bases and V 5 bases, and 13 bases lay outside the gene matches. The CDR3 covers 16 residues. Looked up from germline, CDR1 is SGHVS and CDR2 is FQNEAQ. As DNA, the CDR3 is TGTGCCAGCAGCGAACGCCGGGACTATAACGTCGGGGAGCTGTTTTTT. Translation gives CASSERRDYNVGELFF.

The CDR3 DNA is TGTGCCAGTAGTATCCCCGGGACAGGGGTGATAAATGAGCAGTTCTTC. Translated, it gives CASSIPGTGVINEQFF. The rearrangement joins TRBV19 to TRBJ2-1; 10 bases fit TRBD1. The CDR3 has 16 amino acids. Germline assignment: CDR1 LNHDA and CDR2 SQIVND (reference sequence). V shed 3 bases, J shed 7 bases, and the junction held 9 bases outside the gene matches.

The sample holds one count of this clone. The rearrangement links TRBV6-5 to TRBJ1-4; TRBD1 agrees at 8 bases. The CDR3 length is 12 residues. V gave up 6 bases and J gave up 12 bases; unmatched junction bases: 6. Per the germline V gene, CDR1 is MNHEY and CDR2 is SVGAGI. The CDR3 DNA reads TGTGCCAGCAGGACCCTGACAGGGGAACTGTTTTTT. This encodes CASRTLTGELFF.

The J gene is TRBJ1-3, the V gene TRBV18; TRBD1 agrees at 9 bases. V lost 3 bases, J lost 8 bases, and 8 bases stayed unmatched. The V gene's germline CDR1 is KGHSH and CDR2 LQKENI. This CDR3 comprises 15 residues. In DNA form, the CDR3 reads TGTGCCAGCTCACCGGGACAGGGCGCCCGGGACACCATATATTTT. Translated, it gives CASSPGQGARDTIYF. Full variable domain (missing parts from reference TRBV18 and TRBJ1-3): NAGVMQNPRHLVRRRGQEARLRCSPMKGHSHVYWYRQLPEEGLKFMVYLQKENIIDESGMPKERFSAEFPKEGPSILRIQQVVRGDSAAYFCASSPGQGARDTIYFGEGSWLTVV.

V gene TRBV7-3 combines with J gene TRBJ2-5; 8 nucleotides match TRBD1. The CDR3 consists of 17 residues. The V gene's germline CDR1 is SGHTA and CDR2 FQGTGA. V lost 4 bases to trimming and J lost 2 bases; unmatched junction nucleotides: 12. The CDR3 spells CASSYYPGTGEQETQYF. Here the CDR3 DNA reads TGTGCCAGCAGCTATTATCCCGGGACAGGAGAACAAGAGACCCAGTACTTC.

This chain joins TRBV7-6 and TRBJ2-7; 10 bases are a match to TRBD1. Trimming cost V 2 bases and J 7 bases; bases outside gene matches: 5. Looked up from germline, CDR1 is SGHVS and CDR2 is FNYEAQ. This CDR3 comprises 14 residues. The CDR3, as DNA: TGTGCCAGCAGCTTATATGGGACAGGGGAAGAGCAGTACGTC. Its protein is CASSLYGTGEEQYV.

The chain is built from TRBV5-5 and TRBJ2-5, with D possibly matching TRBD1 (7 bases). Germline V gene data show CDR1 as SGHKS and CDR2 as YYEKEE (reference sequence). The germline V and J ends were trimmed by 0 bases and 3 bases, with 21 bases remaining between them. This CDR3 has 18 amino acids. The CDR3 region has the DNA TGTGCCAGCAGCTTGGCTCACGGGACAGCGGGTCGGGAAGAGACCCAGTACTTC. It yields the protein CASSLAHGTAGREETQYF.

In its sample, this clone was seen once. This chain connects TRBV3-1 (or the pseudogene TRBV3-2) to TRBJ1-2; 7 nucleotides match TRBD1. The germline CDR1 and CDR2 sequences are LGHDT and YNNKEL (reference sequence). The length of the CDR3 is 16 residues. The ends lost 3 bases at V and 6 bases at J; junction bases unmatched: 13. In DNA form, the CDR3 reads TGTGCCAGCAGCCAGAACGCGGTAACAGGGGTAAATGGCTACACCTTC. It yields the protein CASSQNAVTGVNGYTF.

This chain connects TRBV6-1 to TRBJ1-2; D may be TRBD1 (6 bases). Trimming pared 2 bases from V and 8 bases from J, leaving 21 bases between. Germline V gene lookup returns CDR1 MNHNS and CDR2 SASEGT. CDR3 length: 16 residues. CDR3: CASSEIGGGAGGGYTF. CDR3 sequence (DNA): TGTGCCAGCAGTGAAATCGGTGGGGGAGCGGGGGGCGGCTACACCTTC.

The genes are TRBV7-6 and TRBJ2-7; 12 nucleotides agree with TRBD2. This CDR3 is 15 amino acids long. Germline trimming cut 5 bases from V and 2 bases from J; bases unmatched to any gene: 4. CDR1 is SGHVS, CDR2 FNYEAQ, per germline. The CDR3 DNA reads TGTGCCAGCAGCCCAGGACTAGCGGGAACCTACGAGCAGTACTTC. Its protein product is CASSPGLAGTYEQYF.